The 17 T cell receptor beta chains below were found in one sample sequenced in a study of CD8+CD57+ T cells in acquired aplastic anemia. Profiles of TCR beta VDJ and CDR3 were generated from a genomic DNA template. TCRdb recomputed calls from the reads with MiXCR, one row per CDR3 protein. The sample carries more than 40,000 distinct CDR3 sequences, roughly 69% recorded once. The specimen was sorted CD4+, CD8+, or CD8+CD57+ T cells (not recorded which) from PBMCs. The source is a human donor in good health, serving as a control.

V and J are TRBV7-2 and TRBJ1-2; no reliable D call. V lost 5 bases, J lost 0 bases, and 10 bases lay in between. CDR3 length: 14 amino acids. The germline CDR1 and CDR2 sequences are SGHTA and FQGNSA. DNA for the CDR3: TGTGCCAGCAGCCCGCAGGAAGCTAACTATGGCTACACCTTC. Encoded protein: CASSPQEANYGYTF.

This clonotype occurred once. A junction boundary mismatches the germline segment, possibly from a read error. The rearrangement links TRBV10-3 to TRBJ2-7, with 10 bases matching TRBD1. This CDR3 spans 14 amino acids. Germline V gene sequence: CDR1 ENHRY, CDR2 SYGVKD. CDR3 sequence: CASSFRDRGHEQYF. The CDR3 DNA reads as TGTGCCAGCAGTTTCCGGGACAGGGGCCACGAGCAGTACTTC.

This clonotype was seen once. V is TRBV7-2 and J is TRBJ2-1; D remains unclear. V was clipped by 3 bases and J by 6 bases, with 12 bases between them. The CDR3 length is 14 residues. CDR1 SGHTA and CDR2 FQGNSA come from the germline V gene. Here the CDR3 DNA reads TGTGCCAGCAGCTTGGTGCTGCCGGGCAATGAGCAGTTCTTC. Translating gives CASSLVLPGNEQFF.

The chain recombines TRBV2 with TRBJ1-6; D is unresolved. V lost 6 bases and J 6 bases, leaving 18 bases between the germline ends. CDR3 length: 16 residues. Germline lookup yields CDR1 SNHLY and CDR2 FYNNEI. CDR3 bases: TGTGCCAGCAGCCCCGCAGGAAGCCCTGGTAATTCACCCCTCCACTTT. Translated: CASSPAGSPGNSPLHF.

The chain couples TRBV9 to TRBJ2-1; 9 bases match TRBD1. The CDR3 extends over 15 amino acids. Germline CDR1 SGDLS, CDR2 YYNGEE. Trimming at V came to 0 bases and at J to 7 bases, leaving 5 bases not matched to a gene. The CDR3 coding sequence is TGTGCCAGCAGCGTAGACAGGGGGCGCTGGAATGAGCAGTTCTTC. Translating it yields CASSVDRGRWNEQFF.

This clonotype came up many times. The gene calls are TRBV6-4 and TRBJ2-2, with D possibly being TRBD2 (5 bases). Germline CDR1 MRHNA, CDR2 SNTAGT. The ends were cut back, 3 bases at V and 7 bases at J, with 9 bases in the middle. The CDR3 sequence is 13 residues long. The CDR3 spells CASSEGEGGELFF. CDR3 DNA sequence: TGTGCCAGCAGTGAGGGAGAAGGCGGGGAGCTGTTTTTT.

J is TRBJ2-1 and V is TRBV19; either TRBD1 or TRBD2 may supply D (6 bases each). The CDR3 loop spans 13 amino acids. Germline CDR1 reads LNHDA; CDR2 reads SQIVND (reference sequence). V was cut by 6 bases and J by 8 bases, with 14 bases left in between. The CDR3 region is CASSTWGAHEQFF. The CDR3 bases are TGTGCCAGTAGCACCTGGGGGGCACATGAGCAGTTCTTC.

The V call is TRBV19, the J call TRBJ1-5; D gene uncertain. The CDR3 contains 15 residues. Germline values: CDR1 LNHDA, CDR2 SQIVND (reference sequence). V was pared by 0 bases and J by 3 bases, with 9 bases between. The CDR3 protein is CASSIDGSYNQPQHF. As DNA, the CDR3 is TGTGCCAGTAGTATAGATGGTTCCTACAATCAGCCCCAGCATTTT. Complete variable domain (other parts from reference TRBV19 and TRBJ1-5): DGGITQSPKYLFRKEGQNVTLSCEQNLNHDAMYWYRQDPGQGLRLIYYSQIVNDFQKGDIAEGYSVSREKKESFPLTVTSAQKNPTAFYLCASSIDGSYNQPQHFGDGTRLSIL.

Remarks on this clonotype: The CDR3 does not end in the conserved phenylalanine or tryptophan, so this is likely a read error. The CDR3 bases are TGCAGTGCTAGAGGGCTAGCGGACACAGATACGCAGCATCTT. It yields the protein CSARGLADTDTQHL. V gene TRBV20-1 combines with J gene TRBJ2-3; weak D call: TRBD1 (5 bases). The J call may be faulty, since TRBJ1-5 better matches the DNA end. This CDR3 is 14 amino acids long. Germline CDR1 is DFQATT and CDR2 is SNEGSKA (reference sequence).

This clonotype was recorded only once. The chain carries TRBV10-1 and TRBJ2-5, with D unclear. Trimming took 6 bases from V and 3 from J, leaving 11 bases between them. CDR1 is WNHNN, CDR2 SYGVQD, per germline (reference sequence). This CDR3 is built from 13 residues. CDR3 in amino acids: CASSSGRKETQYF. CDR3 in DNA: TGCGCCAGCAGCTCCGGACGGAAAGAGACCCAGTACTTC.

The V and J genes are TRBV20-1 and TRBJ1-5, with D maybe TRBD1 (6 bases). Per germline, CDR1 DFQATT and CDR2 SNEGSKA (reference sequence). CDR3 length: 12 amino acids. The V end was cut by 3 bases, the J end by 7 bases, with 10 bases between. The CDR3: CSARQQGQPQHF. The CDR3 nucleotides read TGCAGTGCTAGGCAACAGGGACAGCCCCAGCATTTT.

This rearrangement joins TRBV6-4 to TRBJ1-2; the D gene is possibly TRBD1 (6 bases). V was shortened by 10 bases and J by 8 bases, with 20 bases between the two germline ends. CDR3 length equals 13 residues. The germline CDR1 and CDR2 sequences are MRHNA and SNTAGT. CDR3 in amino acids: CATLNQGRKGYTF. In DNA, the CDR3 is TGTGCCACCTTAAACCAGGGGAGGAAAGGCTACACCTTC.

V is TRBV29-1 and J is TRBJ2-7; a possible D gene is TRBD1 (5 bases). Germline V gene sequence: CDR1 SQVTM, CDR2 ANQGSEA. This CDR3 has 15 amino acids. V was pared by 4 bases and J by 0 bases, with 16 bases between. The CDR3, as DNA: TGCAGCGTTGCCGCGTCCCCTGACAGCTCCTACGAGCAGTACTTC. Its protein product is CSVAASPDSSYEQYF.

The V and J genes are TRBV24-1 and TRBJ2-5, with D maybe TRBD2 (5 bases). Trimming took off 4 bases at V and 7 bases at J, with 21 bases between the two ends. This CDR3 is built from 16 residues. The germline gives CDR1 KGHDR, CDR2 SFDVKD. In DNA form, the CDR3 reads TGTGCCACCAGTGACCCGCCGATCGGGGTGGGTTTGACCCAGTACTTC. This sequence encodes CATSDPPIGVGLTQYF.

Only a few counts were recorded for this clonotype. The V gene is TRBV5-4, the J gene TRBJ2-3, with 13 nucleotides matching TRBD2. Trimming at V came to 3 bases and at J to 5 bases, leaving 3 bases not matched to a gene. This CDR3 region has 15 residues. The V gene's germline CDR1 is SGHNT and CDR2 YYREEE (reference sequence). CDR3 in amino acids: CASSSRLAGGDTQYF. The CDR3 nucleotides read TGTGCCAGCAGCTCCCGACTAGCGGGAGGAGATACGCAGTATTTT.

This clonotype showed up just a few times. V and J are TRBV2 and TRBJ1-2; D is unclear. The CDR3 consists of 12 residues. V lost 2 bases and J 7 bases, leaving 8 bases between the germline ends. Per germline, CDR1 SNHLY and CDR2 FYNNEI. CDR3 sequence reads: CASSERMAGYTF. In DNA form, the CDR3 reads TGTGCCAGCAGTGAACGAATGGCTGGCTACACCTTC.

This clonotype was found many times. The rearrangement links TRBV6-4 to TRBJ2-2, with D possibly called TRBD1 or TRBD2 (5 bases each). Germline V gives CDR1 MRHNA, CDR2 SNTAGT. Trimming took 6 bases from V and 1 from J, leaving 15 bases between them. This CDR3 comprises 16 residues. CDR3 nucleotides: TGTGCCAGCAGCGTCCTTCCGGGACGGAACACCGGGGAGCTGTTTTTT. It specifies CASSVLPGRNTGELFF.